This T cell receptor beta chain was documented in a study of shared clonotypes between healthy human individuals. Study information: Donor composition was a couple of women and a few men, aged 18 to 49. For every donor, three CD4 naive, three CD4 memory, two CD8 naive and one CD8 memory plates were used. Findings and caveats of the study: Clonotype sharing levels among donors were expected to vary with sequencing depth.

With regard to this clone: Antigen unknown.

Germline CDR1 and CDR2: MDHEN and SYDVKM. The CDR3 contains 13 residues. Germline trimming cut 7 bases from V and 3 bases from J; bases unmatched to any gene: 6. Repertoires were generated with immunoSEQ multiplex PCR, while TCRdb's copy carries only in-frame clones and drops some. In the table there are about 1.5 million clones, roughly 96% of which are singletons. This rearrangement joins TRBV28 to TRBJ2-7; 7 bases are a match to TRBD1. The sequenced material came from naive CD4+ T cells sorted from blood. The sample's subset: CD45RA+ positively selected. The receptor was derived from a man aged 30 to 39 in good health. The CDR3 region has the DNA TGTGCCAGCACCTTGACAGGGTACTACGAGCAGTACTTC. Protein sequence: CASTLTGYYEQYF.